One and the same sample provided the 20 T cell receptor beta chains below, sequenced in a study of blood T cells in healthy people across ages. Primed by a sample-barcoded 5' primer and a J-beta primer mix, a second PCR proceeded for about 7 to 11 cycles. One entry per CDR3 protein, called by TCRdb with MiXCR from the 5' RACE reads. The table records about 780,000 distinct CDR3 sequences, about 45% of them present only once. Sequencing was done on a sample of blood. The receptors here all came from a man older than 75 in good health.

The V and J genes are TRBV20-1 and TRBJ1-1, with D possibly being TRBD1 (5 bases). The CDR3 runs to 14 residues. The germline V gene has CDR1 DFQATT and CDR2 SNEGSKA (reference sequence). Trimming left V 2 bases short and J 5 bases short, with 15 bases between. CDR3 nucleotides: TGCAGTGCTAGAACCACCCAGGGATTAACTGAAGCTTTCTTT. It is translated as CSARTTQGLTEAFF.

This chain's CDR3 is CASSLAGVPDTQYF. In DNA, the CDR3 is TGCGCCAGCAGCTTAGCGGGAGTTCCAGATACGCAGTATTTT. The rearrangement uses TRBV5-1 and TRBJ2-3; 8 nucleotides match TRBD2. V lost 2 bases, J lost 4 bases, and 3 bases stayed unmatched. Germline V gene sequence: CDR1 SGHRS, CDR2 YFSETQ. The CDR3 length is 14 residues.

This clonotype was found many times. The gene calls are TRBV24-1 and TRBJ2-1; 9 nucleotides agree with TRBD2. Germline lookup yields CDR1 KGHDR and CDR2 SFDVKD. There are 17 residues in the CDR3. J gave up 2 bases and V 5 bases, and 9 bases lay outside the gene matches. The CDR3 loop reads CATSGPVASGAYNEQFF. The CDR3 region has the DNA TGTGCCACCAGTGGCCCTGTCGCTAGCGGGGCCTACAATGAGCAGTTCTTC.

Of note for this clonotype: A read error may produce the germline difference seen at one junction end. The chain employs TRBV12-3 or TRBV12-4 and TRBJ2-7; maybe TRBD1 (5 bases). The J call is doubtful: the DNA matches TRBJ2-5 better. The CDR3 is made up of 13 amino acids. The CDR3 DNA follows: TGTGCCGGCAGTTTCTGGGCAGGGGAGACCCAGTACTTC. Protein: CAGSFWAGETQYF.

The CDR3 DNA sequence: TGTGCCACCAGTGATGCCCACAGTTCCTATGGCTACACCTTC. Translating it yields CATSDAHSSYGYTF. The chain employs TRBV24-1 and TRBJ1-2; D not resolved. Trimming left V 3 bases short and J 4 bases short, with 11 bases between. Germline loops: CDR1 KGHDR, CDR2 SFDVKD. CDR3 length equals 14 residues.

The chain carries TRBV6-6 and TRBJ2-3; no clear D gene. The CDR3 consists of 14 residues. V was cut by 0 bases and J by 3 bases, with 7 bases left in between. Germline V lookup: CDR1 MNHNY, CDR2 SVGAGI (reference sequence). The CDR3 sequence: CASSYSEFTDTQYF. The CDR3, as DNA: TGTGCCAGCAGTTACTCGGAGTTTACAGATACGCAGTATTTT.

Of note for this clonotype: A much larger clone differs by one base, so this may be a read error. The genes are TRBV12-3 or TRBV12-4 and TRBJ2-3; 10 nucleotides line up with TRBD2. V was clipped by 1 base and J by 5 bases; unmatched bases: 12. CDR3 length equals 18 residues. CDR3 sequence reads: CASSLVGVLAGEGDTQYF. The CDR3 DNA reads as TGTGCCAGCAGTTTAGTCGGCGTTCTAGCGGGAGAGGGAGATACGCAGTATTTT.

V is TRBV7-2 and J is TRBJ2-1; 16 bases line up with TRBD2. Gene TRBJ2-7 matches the end of the DNA better, so the J call may be wrong. Germline-derived CDR1 and CDR2 are SGHTA and FQGNSA. CDR3 length: 16 amino acids. The CDR3 sequence is CASKGLAGGHYNEQYF. CDR3 nucleotides: TGTGCCAGCAAGGGACTAGCGGGGGGGCACTACAATGAGCAGTACTTC.

Turning to this clonotype: Being one base from a much bigger clone, this may be a read error. The chain recombines TRBV7-2 with TRBJ2-7; D is ambiguous. This CDR3 spans 15 amino acids. Germline V gene lookup returns CDR1 SGHTA and CDR2 FQGNSA. V was pared by 2 bases and J by 7 bases, with 18 bases between. DNA of the CDR3: TGTGCCAGCAGCTTACAGTCATTAACTAACAATGAGCAGTACTTC. This encodes CASSLQSLTNNEQYF.

The chain has TRBV10-3 and TRBJ2-4; D not certain. Trimming left V 0 bases short and J 13 bases short, with 13 bases between. This CDR3 is 13 amino acids long. Per the germline V gene, CDR1 is ENHRY and CDR2 is SYGVKD. The CDR3, as DNA: TGTGCCATCAGTGAGTCTAGTCAGCCATGGCAGTACTTC. It specifies CAISESSQPWQYF.

This clonotype was found a few times. The chain joins TRBV20-1 to TRBJ1-5; 8 positions agree with TRBD1. Germline V CDR1 and CDR2: DFQATT, SNEGSKA (reference sequence). The CDR3 contains 15 residues. Trimming at V came to 6 bases and at J to 5 bases, leaving 12 bases not matched to a gene. The DNA of the CDR3 is TGCAGTGCCTCCGTGATACAGGGGGTTGATCAGCCCCAGCATTTT. Its protein product is CSASVIQGVDQPQHF.

The chain recombines TRBV9 with TRBJ1-1; D is unresolved. Per germline, CDR1 SGDLS and CDR2 YYNGEE. The CDR3 is 13 residues long. V shed 3 bases and J shed 0 bases, with 6 bases lying between them. The CDR3 here is CASSAAMNTEAFF. CDR3 DNA sequence: TGTGCCAGCAGCGCTGCAATGAACACTGAAGCTTTCTTT.

The rearrangement joins TRBV5-1 to TRBJ2-5, with 9 nucleotides matching TRBD2. The CDR3 length is 17 residues. V trimming: 4 bases; J trimming: 5 bases; junction bases outside the gene matches: 15. Germline loops: CDR1 SGHRS, CDR2 YFSETQ. CDR3 sequence reads: CASSRQTSGDGRETQYF. CDR3 sequence (DNA): TGCGCCAGCAGCCGTCAGACTAGCGGAGACGGTAGGGAGACCCAGTACTTC.

This clonotype was seen more than once but under ten times. This chain connects TRBV24-1 to TRBJ2-3; TRBD1 might be the D (6 bases). CDR3 length equals 16 residues. The V and J ends lost 4 bases and 1 base respectively, with 14 bases between them. The germline CDR1 and CDR2 sequences are KGHDR and SFDVKD. CDR3: CATSDPRPGGTDTQYF. In nucleotides, the CDR3 is TGTGCCACCAGTGACCCCCGCCCAGGGGGCACAGATACGCAGTATTTT.

This clonotype was counted a few times. V gene TRBV5-1 combines with J gene TRBJ2-7; 10 bases agree with TRBD2. The CDR3 has 17 amino acids. Germline CDR1 and CDR2: SGHRS and YFSETQ. Trimming took 0 bases from V and 0 from J; bases not matched to a gene: 6. The CDR3 nucleotides are TGCGCCAGCAGCTTGGGGCTCCTAGCGGGGGACTCCTACGAGCAGTACTTC. Translated: CASSLGLLAGDSYEQYF.

In its sample, this clonotype was seen a few times. V is TRBV20-1 and J is TRBJ2-1, with a possible D match to TRBD1 (5 bases). Per germline, CDR1 DFQATT and CDR2 SNEGSKA (reference sequence). The V and J ends lost 0 bases and 7 bases respectively, with 19 bases between them. The CDR3 extends over 16 amino acids. The CDR3 DNA is TGCAGTGCTAGAGAGGGGCAGGGCCAACGAAATAATGAGCAGTTCTTC. The encoded protein is CSAREGQGQRNNEQFF.

The rearrangement joins TRBV12-3 or TRBV12-4 to TRBJ2-7, with D possibly being TRBD1 or TRBD2 (5 bases each). The CDR3 runs to 13 residues. V shed 9 bases and J shed 2 bases, with 14 bases lying between them. CDR3 protein: CASATGTTYEQYF. The CDR3 coding sequence is TGTGCCAGTGCCACCGGGACGACCTACGAGCAGTACTTC.

As for this clonotype: No conserved phenylalanine or tryptophan is present at the end of the CDR3, so a read error is the likely explanation. The chain joins TRBV7-2 to TRBJ1-2; 9 bases align to TRBD1. The CDR3 length is 15 residues. The germline V gene has CDR1 SGHTA and CDR2 FQGNSA. After removal of 4 bases from V and 7 bases from J, the junction contained 10 bases not matched to a gene. This CDR3 is CASSSFTGGAIGYTV. For the CDR3, the DNA is TGTGCCAGCAGCTCCTTCACAGGGGGCGCAATTGGCTACACCGTC.

The genes are TRBV5-1 and TRBJ2-7, with D perhaps TRBD2 (6 bases). This CDR3 contains 14 residues. Looked up from germline, CDR1 is SGHRS and CDR2 is YFSETQ. V shed 0 bases and J shed 5 bases, with 12 bases lying between them. The CDR3 loop reads CASSLDWGVDEQYF. CDR3 nucleotides: TGCGCCAGCAGCTTGGATTGGGGGGTCGACGAGCAGTACTTC.

The rearrangement links TRBV27 to TRBJ2-7; D is possibly TRBD2 (5 bases). This CDR3 has 15 amino acids. Trimming pared 2 bases from V and 2 bases from J, leaving 13 bases between. The V gene's germline CDR1 is MNHEY and CDR2 SMNVEV (reference sequence). CDR3 DNA: TGTGCCAGCAGTTTAGTGGGGAGAACCCCCTACGAGCAGTACTTC. Residues: CASSLVGRTPYEQYF.